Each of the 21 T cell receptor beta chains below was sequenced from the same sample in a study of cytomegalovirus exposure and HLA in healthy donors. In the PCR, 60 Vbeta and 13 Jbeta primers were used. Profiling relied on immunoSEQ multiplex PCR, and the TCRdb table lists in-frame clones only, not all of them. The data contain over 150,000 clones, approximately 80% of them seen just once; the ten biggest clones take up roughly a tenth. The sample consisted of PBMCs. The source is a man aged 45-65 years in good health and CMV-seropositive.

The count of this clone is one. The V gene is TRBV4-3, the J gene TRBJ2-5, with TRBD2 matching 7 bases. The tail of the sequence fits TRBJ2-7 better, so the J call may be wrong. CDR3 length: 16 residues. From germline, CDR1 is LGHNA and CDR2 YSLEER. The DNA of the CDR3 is TGCGCCAGCAGCCAAGATTGGGCTAGCGGCGCCTACGAGCAGTACTTC. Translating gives CASSQDWASGAYEQYF.

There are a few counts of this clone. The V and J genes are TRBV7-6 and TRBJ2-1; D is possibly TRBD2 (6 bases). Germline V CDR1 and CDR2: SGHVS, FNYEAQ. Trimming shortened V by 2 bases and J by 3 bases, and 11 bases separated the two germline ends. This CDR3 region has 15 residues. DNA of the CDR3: TGTGCCAGCAGCTTATCAACTAGCTTCTACAATGAGCAGTTCTTC. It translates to CASSLSTSFYNEQFF.

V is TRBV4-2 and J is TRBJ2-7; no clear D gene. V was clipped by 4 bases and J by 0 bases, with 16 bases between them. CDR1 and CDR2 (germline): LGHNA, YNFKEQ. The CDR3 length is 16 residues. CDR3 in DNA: TGTGCCAGCAGCCCAGCAGTTGGGCCGTTCTCCTACGAGCAGTACTTC. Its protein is CASSPAVGPFSYEQYF.

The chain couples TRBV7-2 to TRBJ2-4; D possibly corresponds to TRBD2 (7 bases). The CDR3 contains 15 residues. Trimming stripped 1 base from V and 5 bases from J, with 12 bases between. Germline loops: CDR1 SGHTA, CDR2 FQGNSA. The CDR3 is CASSLVRGGENIQYF. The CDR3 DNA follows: TGTGCCAGCAGCTTAGTGAGGGGGGGTGAAAACATTCAGTACTTC.

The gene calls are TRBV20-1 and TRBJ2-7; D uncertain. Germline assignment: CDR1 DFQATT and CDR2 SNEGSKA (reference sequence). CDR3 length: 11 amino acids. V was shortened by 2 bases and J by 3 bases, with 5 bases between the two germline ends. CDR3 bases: TGCAGTGCTAGAATCCGCTACGAGCAGTACTTC. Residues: CSARIRYEQYF.

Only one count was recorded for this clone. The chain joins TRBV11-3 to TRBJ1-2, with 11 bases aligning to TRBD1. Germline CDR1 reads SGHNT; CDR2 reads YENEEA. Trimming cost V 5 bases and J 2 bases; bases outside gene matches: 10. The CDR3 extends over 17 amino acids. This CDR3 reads CASSTSDRGLPNYGYTF. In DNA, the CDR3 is TGTGCCAGCAGCACCTCGGACAGGGGGCTCCCGAACTATGGCTACACCTTC.

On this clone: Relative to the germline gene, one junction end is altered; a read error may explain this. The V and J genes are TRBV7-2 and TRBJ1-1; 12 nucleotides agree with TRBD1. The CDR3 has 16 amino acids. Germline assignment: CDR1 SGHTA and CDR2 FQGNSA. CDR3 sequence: CASSLYVPGQGAEVFF. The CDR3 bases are TGTGCCAGCAGCTTATACGTACCGGGACAGGGGGCAGAAGTTTTCTTT.

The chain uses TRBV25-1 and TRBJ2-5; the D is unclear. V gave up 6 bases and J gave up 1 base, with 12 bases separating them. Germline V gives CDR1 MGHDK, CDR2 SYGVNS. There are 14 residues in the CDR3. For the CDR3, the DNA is TGTGCCAGCAGCGAAGAGATCGGCCAAGAGACCCAGTACTTC. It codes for CASSEEIGQETQYF.

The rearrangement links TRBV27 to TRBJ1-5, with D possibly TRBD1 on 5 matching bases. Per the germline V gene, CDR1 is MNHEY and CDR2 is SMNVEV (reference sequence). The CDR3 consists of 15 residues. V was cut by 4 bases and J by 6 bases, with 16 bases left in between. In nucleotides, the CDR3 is TGTGCCAGCAGTTATAGCGGGGCCGGGGGTCAGCCCCAGCATTTT. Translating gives CASSYSGAGGQPQHF.

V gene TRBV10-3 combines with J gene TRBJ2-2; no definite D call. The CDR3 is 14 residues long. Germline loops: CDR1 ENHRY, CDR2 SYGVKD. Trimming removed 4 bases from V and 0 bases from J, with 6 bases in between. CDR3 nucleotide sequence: TGTGCCATCAGTGCGGTAACGAACACCGGGGAGCTGTTTTTT. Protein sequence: CAISAVTNTGELFF.

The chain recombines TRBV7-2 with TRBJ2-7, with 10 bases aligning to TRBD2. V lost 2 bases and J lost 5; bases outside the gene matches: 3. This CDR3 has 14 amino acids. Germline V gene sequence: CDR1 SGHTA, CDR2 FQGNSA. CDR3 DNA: TGTGCCAGCAGCTTAAGAGCGGGAGGGGACGAGCAGTACTTC. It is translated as CASSLRAGGDEQYF.

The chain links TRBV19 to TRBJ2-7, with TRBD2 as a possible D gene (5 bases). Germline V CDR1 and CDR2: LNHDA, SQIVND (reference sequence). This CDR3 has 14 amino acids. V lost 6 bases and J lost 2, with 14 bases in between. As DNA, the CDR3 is TGTGCCAGTAGCCTGAGGACTGACACCTACGAGCAGTACTTC. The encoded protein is CASSLRTDTYEQYF.

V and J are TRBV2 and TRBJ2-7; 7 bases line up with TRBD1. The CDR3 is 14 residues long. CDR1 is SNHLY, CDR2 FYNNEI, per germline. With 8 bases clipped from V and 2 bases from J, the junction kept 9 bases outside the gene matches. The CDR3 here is CASRVGQQAYEQYF. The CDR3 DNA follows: TGTGCCAGCCGAGTGGGACAGCAGGCCTACGAGCAGTACTTC.

The CDR3 loop reads CASSVGPTGELFF. As DNA, the CDR3 is TGTGCCAGCAGCGTAGGGCCAACCGGGGAGCTGTTTTTT. The V and J genes are TRBV9 and TRBJ2-2; D gene unclear. The CDR3 contains 13 residues. Trimming pared 0 bases from V and 5 bases from J, leaving 5 bases between. Germline values: CDR1 SGDLS, CDR2 YYNGEE.

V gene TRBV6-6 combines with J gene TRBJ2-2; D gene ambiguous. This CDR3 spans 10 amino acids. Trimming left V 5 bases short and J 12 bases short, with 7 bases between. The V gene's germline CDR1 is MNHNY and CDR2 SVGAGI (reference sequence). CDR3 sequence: CASSALQLFF. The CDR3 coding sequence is TGTGCCAGCAGTGCACTGCAGCTGTTTTTT.

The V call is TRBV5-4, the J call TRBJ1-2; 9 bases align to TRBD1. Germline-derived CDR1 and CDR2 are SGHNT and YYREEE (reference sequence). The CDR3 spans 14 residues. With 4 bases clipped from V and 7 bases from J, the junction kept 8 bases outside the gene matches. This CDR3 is CASSIRDRAGGYTF. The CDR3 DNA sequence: TGTGCCAGCAGCATTCGGGACAGGGCTGGTGGCTACACCTTC.

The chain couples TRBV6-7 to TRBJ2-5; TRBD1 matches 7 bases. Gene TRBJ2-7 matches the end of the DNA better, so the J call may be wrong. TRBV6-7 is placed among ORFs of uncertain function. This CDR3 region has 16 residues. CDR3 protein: CASSYSNVTGSYEQYF. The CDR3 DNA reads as TGTGCCAGCAGTTACTCGAATGTGACAGGGTCCTACGAGCAGTACTTC.

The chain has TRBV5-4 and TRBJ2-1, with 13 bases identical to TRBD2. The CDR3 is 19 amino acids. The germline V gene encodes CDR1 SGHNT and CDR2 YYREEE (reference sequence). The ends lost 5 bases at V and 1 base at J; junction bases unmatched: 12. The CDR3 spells CASSPDGLAGDVSYNEQFF. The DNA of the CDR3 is TGTGCCAGCAGTCCGGATGGACTAGCGGGAGATGTATCCTACAATGAGCAGTTCTTC.

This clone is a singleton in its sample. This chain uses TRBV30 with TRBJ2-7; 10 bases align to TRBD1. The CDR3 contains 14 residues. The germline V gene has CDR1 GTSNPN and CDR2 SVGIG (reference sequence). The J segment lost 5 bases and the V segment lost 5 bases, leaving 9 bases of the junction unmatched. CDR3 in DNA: TGTGCCTGGGGAACGGGACAGGGGAACGACGAGCAGTACTTC. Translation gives CAWGTGQGNDEQYF.

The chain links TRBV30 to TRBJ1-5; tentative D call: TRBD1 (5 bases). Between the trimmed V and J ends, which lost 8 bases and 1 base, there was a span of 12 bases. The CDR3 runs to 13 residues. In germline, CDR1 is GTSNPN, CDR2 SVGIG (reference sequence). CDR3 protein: CASRDSSNQPQHF. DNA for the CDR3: TGTGCCAGCCGGGACTCCAGCAATCAGCCCCAGCATTTT.

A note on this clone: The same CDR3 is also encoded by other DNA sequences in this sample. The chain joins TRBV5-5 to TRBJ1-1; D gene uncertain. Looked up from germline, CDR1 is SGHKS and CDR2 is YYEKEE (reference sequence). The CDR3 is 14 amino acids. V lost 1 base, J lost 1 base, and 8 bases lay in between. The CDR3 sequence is CASSLLAGNTEAFF. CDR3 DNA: TGTGCCAGCAGCTTGCTGGCAGGGAACACTGAAGCTTTCTTT.